This T cell receptor (beta chain) was documented in a study of blood T cell repertoires in COVID-19. Study background: From T cells, B-cell-depleted T cells, or PBMCs came the material, which was cDNA or gDNA.

The germline V gene encodes CDR1 GTSNPN and CDR2 SVGIG (reference sequence). The CDR3 has 16 residues. The V segment lost 7 bases and the J segment 2 bases; nucleotides outside the gene matches: 16. One Seattle source followed patients from active infection through their disease course. In the study's own analysis: Quantification of nucleated cells was approximated via reference gene primer amplification. Repertoires were generated with immunoSEQ multiplex PCR, while TCRdb's copy carries only in-frame clones and drops some. V and J calls and clone size are those listed in that table; D and trimming were worked out from the DNA. The sample records some 71,000 clones, approximately 80% being singletons.

The chain joins TRBV30 to TRBJ2-5; the match to TRBD1 covers 7 bases. The material sequenced was peripheral blood. This receptor was identified in a middle-aged man with COVID-19, enrolled during active disease. The CDR3 nucleotides are TGTGCCTACTTCCCTGTGGGCAGGGGGATTCAAGAGACCCAGTACTTC. This translates into CAYFPVGRGIQETQYF.